These 2 T cell receptor beta chains were sequenced from one sample in a study of tumor and adjacent non-tumor tissue in lung cancer. RNA was extracted from bulk tissue without any cell sorting. TCRbeta libraries were built with three rounds of nested PCR, modified from ARM-PCR. TCRdb passed the multiplex PCR reads through MiXCR, listing each CDR3 protein once. This sample has about 120,000 distinct CDR3 sequences, with about 66% found just once. Specimen: lung tumor tissue. The receptors here all came from a man aged 25 to 45 with non-small cell lung cancer.

Comment on this clonotype: Since no conserved phenylalanine or tryptophan closes the CDR3, a read error is the likely cause. The chain recombines TRBV20-1 with TRBJ2-7; 15 positions agree with TRBD2. Trimming removed 6 bases from V and 0 bases from J; junction bases left unmatched: 6. Germline V CDR1 and CDR2: DFQATT, SNEGSKA (reference sequence). There are 16 residues in the CDR3. CDR3 residues: CSAGTSGGLCSYEQYL. The CDR3 DNA is TGCAGTGCCGGGACTAGCGGGGGGCTATGCTCCTACGAGCAGTACTTA.

Comment on this clonotype: Germline is not matched at one junction end, which may reflect a read error. The chain employs TRBV5-1 and TRBJ1-2; D is uncertain. CDR3 size: 14 residues. Germline V gene data show CDR1 as SGHRS and CDR2 as YFSETQ. The CDR3 nucleotides are TGCGCCAGCAGTCCTACCCCAGCCTCCTATAGCTACAACTTC. It is translated as CASSPTPASYSYNF. The complete variable domain, with remaining parts taken from reference TRBV5-1 and TRBJ1-2, reads KAGVTQTPRYLIKTRGQQVTLSCSPISGHRSVSWYQQTPGQGLQFLFEYFSETQRNKGNFPGRFSGRQFSNSRSEMNVSTLELGDSALYLCASSPTPASYSYNFGSGTRLTVV.